The 10 T cell receptor beta chains below all came from one sample that was sequenced in a study of blood T cell repertoires in COVID-19. TCRdb keeps only in-frame clones here, not all; method: immunoSEQ multiplex PCR. The sample yields about 270,000 clones, about four fifths seen once. Sequenced input: peripheral blood. These TCRs come from a woman aged 55-75 years with active or convalescent COVID-19.

The V gene is TRBV7-3, the J gene TRBJ2-6; 10 bases are a match to TRBD1. The CDR3 contains 20 residues. Germline-derived CDR1 and CDR2 are SGHTA and FQGTGA. The J segment lost 2 bases and the V segment lost 5 bases, leaving 15 bases of the junction unmatched. CDR3 amino acids: CASSLIRGQGRFPGANVLTF. CDR3 bases: TGTGCCAGCAGCCTAATCCGGGGACAGGGGCGTTTCCCTGGGGCCAACGTCCTGACTTTC.

This clone showed up just once. DNA of the CDR3: TGTGCCAGCAGCTTGGGGCGGATTGAAGCTTTCTTT. Protein product: CASSLGRIEAFF. The rearrangement uses TRBV5-5 and TRBJ1-1, with D hard to call. Germline loops: CDR1 SGHKS, CDR2 YYEKEE (reference sequence). Trimming stripped 0 bases from V and 7 bases from J, with 7 bases between. The CDR3 covers 12 residues.

The J gene is TRBJ2-5, the V gene TRBV19; 9 bases are shared with TRBD2. J gave up 5 bases and V 3 bases, and 10 bases lay outside the gene matches. Germline assignment: CDR1 LNHDA and CDR2 SQIVND (reference sequence). The CDR3 length is 16 residues. In DNA, the CDR3 is TGTGCCAGTAGTATTGGGGCGGGGGGGCTTATCGAGACCCAGTACTTC. This encodes CASSIGAGGLIETQYF.

This clone was seen more than once but under ten times. The J gene is TRBJ1-3, the V gene TRBV2; D gene uncertain. Germline V gene sequence: CDR1 SNHLY, CDR2 FYNNEI. There are 12 residues in the CDR3. The ends were cut back, 5 bases at V and 2 bases at J, with 4 bases in the middle. The CDR3 bases are TGTGCCAGCAGTTTAGCTGGAAACACCATATATTTT. Amino acid sequence: CASSLAGNTIYF.

V is TRBV12-5 and J is TRBJ2-3; 7 bases map to TRBD2. With V trimmed by 4 bases and J by 1 base, 5 bases remained unmatched. The germline CDR1 and CDR2 sequences are LGHNT and FRNRAP. CDR3 length: 15 amino acids. The chain's CDR3 is CASGSGGGGTDTQYF. The CDR3 coding sequence is TGTGCTAGTGGTTCTGGCGGGGGTGGCACAGATACGCAGTATTTT.

The CDR3 loop is CASSVRDYSGETQYF. The CDR3 bases are TGTGCCAGCAGCGTACGGGACTATAGCGGGGAGACCCAGTACTTC. The V and J genes are TRBV9 and TRBJ2-5; 7 nucleotides line up with TRBD2. CDR3 length: 15 amino acids. The J segment lost 5 bases and the V segment lost 1 base, leaving 8 bases of the junction unmatched. The germline V gene encodes CDR1 SGDLS and CDR2 YYNGEE.

The CDR3 here is CASSDESSYNEQFF. In DNA, the CDR3 is TGTGCCAGCAGTGATGAGAGCTCCTACAATGAGCAGTTCTTC. The rearrangement joins TRBV2 to TRBJ2-1; D not certain. V shed 3 bases and J shed 0 bases, with 6 bases lying between them. Germline V CDR1 and CDR2: SNHLY, FYNNEI. This CDR3 is 14 amino acids long.

This sequence joins TRBV2 and TRBJ1-4; D might be TRBD1 (6 bases). V dropped 6 bases and J dropped 3 bases, with 14 bases sitting between them. Germline assignment: CDR1 SNHLY and CDR2 FYNNEI. CDR3 length: 15 residues. CDR3 DNA: TGTGCCAGCAGGATCAGGGAGGGGGCTAATGAAAAACTGTTTTTT. It yields the protein CASRIREGANEKLFF.

This clone showed up just once. The chain has TRBV29-1 and TRBJ1-2; no clear D gene. There are 13 residues in the CDR3. Germline V gives CDR1 SQVTM, CDR2 ANQGSEA. V was trimmed by 4 bases and J by 1 base, leaving 10 bases between them. CDR3 region: CSVAGVFNYGYTF. CDR3 coding DNA: TGCAGCGTTGCCGGGGTATTTAACTATGGCTACACCTTC.

The V call is TRBV7-9, the J call TRBJ2-2, with D maybe TRBD2 (5 bases). Per the germline V gene, CDR1 is SEHNR and CDR2 is FQNEAQ (reference sequence). The V end was cut by 5 bases, the J end by 5 bases, with 15 bases between. The CDR3 is made up of 15 amino acids. The DNA of the CDR3 is TGTGCCAGCAGCGTCCTTCTCGGGGTAACCGGGGAGCTGTTTTTT. Residues: CASSVLLGVTGELFF.